The clone carrying this T cell receptor (beta chain) has just one count. Its antigen is undetermined. This entry is derived from a study of vaccination and CD4 T cells after COVID-19. This CDR3 is built from 15 residues. Treatment here: roughly 10-day PBMC culture with coronavirus spike peptide pools or control peptides (ViraFEST assay). Half the medium was exchanged for fresh IL-2 medium on days 3 and 7. Sequencing of the DNA from cultured CD4+ T cells was carried out with the Oncomine TCR Beta short-read assay. TCRdb used MiXCR to reprocess the PCR reads, holding one entry per CDR3 protein. The table includes around 19,000 distinct CDR3 sequences, 35% to 40% detected once.

The gene calls are TRBV21-1 and TRBJ2-1; no DNA check was done on the table's D call, TRBD1. TRBV21-1 is marked as a pseudogene. The sequenced sample was CD4+ T cells from blood, cultured in vitro, obtained before SARS-CoV-2 vaccination. The TCR originated in a human donor who received a COVID-19 vaccine. The CDR3 loop is CASTLCEGVYNEQFF. The CDR3 DNA sequence: TGTGCCAGCACCCTGTGCGAGGGCGTCTACAATGAGCAGTTCTTC.